This T cell receptor (beta chain) came from a study of blood T cell repertoires in COVID-19. Study overall: Samples came from the United States, Italy and Spain, spanning acute and convalescent COVID-19. T cells, B-cell-depleted T cells, or PBMCs supplied cDNA or gDNA.

The germline gives CDR1 LNHNV, CDR2 YYDKDF (reference sequence). The ends were cut back, 0 bases at V and 2 bases at J, with 8 bases in the middle. The CDR3 length is 14 residues. There are a few counts of this clone. In the study's own analysis: Reference gene primer amplification in the assay estimated nucleated cell counts. Produced via immunoSEQ multiplex PCR; TCRdb's table is partial and in-frame only. D and trimming come from the DNA, and the V and J calls and clone size come from that table. This table has fewer than 250,000 clones, around four fifths appearing once. The V gene is TRBV15, the J gene TRBJ2-7, with TRBD1 as a possible D gene (6 bases). The receptor was derived from a woman in her 70s with active or convalescent COVID-19. Sequenced material: peripheral blood. The CDR3 bases are TGTGCCACCAGCAGAGAGGGGACAACCTACGAGCAGTACTTC. It codes for CATSREGTTYEQYF.